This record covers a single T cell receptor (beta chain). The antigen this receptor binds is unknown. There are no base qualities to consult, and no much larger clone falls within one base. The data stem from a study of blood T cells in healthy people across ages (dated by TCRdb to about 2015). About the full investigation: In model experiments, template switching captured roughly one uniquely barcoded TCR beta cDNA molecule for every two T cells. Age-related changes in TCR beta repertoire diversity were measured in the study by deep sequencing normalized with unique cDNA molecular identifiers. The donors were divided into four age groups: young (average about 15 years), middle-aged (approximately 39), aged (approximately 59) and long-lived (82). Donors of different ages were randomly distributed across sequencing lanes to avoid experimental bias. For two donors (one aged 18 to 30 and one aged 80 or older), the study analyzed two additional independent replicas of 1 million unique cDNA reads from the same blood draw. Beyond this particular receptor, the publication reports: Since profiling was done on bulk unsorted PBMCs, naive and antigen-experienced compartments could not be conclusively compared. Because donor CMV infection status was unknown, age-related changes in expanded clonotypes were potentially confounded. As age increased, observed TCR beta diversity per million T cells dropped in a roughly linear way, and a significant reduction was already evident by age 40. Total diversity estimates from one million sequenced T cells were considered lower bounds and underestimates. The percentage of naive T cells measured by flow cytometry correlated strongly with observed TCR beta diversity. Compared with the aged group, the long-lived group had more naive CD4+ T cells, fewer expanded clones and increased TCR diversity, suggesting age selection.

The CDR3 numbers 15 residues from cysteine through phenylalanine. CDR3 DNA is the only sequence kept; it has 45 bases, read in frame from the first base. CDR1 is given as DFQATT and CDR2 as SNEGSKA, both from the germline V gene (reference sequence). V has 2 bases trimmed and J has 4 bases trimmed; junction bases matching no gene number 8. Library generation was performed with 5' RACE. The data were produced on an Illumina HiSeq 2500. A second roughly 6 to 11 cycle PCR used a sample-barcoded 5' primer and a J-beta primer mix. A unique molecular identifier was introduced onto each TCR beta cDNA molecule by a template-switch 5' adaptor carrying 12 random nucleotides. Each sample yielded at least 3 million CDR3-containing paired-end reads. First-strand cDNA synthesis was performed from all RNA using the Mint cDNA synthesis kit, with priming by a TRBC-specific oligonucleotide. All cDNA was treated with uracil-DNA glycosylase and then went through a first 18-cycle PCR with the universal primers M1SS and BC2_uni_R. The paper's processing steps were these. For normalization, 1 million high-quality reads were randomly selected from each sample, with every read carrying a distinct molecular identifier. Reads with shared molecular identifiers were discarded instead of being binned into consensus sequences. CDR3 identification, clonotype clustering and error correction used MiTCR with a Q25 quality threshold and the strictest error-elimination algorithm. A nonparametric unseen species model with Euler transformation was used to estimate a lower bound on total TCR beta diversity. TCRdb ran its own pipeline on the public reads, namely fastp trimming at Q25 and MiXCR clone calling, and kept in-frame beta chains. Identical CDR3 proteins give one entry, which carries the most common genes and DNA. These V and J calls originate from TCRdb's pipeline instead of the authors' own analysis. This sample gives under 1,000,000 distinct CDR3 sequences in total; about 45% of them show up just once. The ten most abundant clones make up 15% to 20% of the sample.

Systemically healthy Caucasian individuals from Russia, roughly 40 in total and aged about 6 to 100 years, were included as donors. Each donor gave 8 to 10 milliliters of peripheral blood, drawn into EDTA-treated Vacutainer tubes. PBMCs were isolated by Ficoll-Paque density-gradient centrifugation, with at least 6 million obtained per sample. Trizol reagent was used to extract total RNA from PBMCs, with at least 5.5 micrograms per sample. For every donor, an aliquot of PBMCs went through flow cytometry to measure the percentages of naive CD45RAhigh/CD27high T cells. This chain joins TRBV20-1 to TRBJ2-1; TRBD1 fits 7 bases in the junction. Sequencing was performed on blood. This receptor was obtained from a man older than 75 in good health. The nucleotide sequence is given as TGCAGTGCTAGAATACCGGGACAGCAGTACAATGAGCAGTTCTTC. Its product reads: CSARIPGQQYNEQFF.